This is a list of T cell receptor beta chains from one sample in a study of blood T cell repertoires in COVID-19. Produced via immunoSEQ multiplex PCR; TCRdb's table is partial and in-frame only. In the table there are 87,000 or so clones, more than 75% of which are singletons. Sequencing was done on a sample of peripheral blood. The receptors stem from a man between 40 and 49 years old with acute or convalescent COVID-19. Each CDR3 is given with its conserved first and last residue. A D gene is named only where the DNA matches it firmly. Size tells how often a clone was seen (once, few, many) or the class of an expanded clone, and some rows leave it out.

j_call cdr3_length clone_size d_call v_call cdr3_aa cdr3_nt
TRBJ1-2 13 - - TRBV9 CASSPTEGGGYTF TGTGCCAGCAGCCCCACAGAGGGCGGGGGCTACACCTTC
TRBJ2-3 16 - - TRBV21-1 CASSQGRGRRTDTQYF TGTGCCAGCAGCCAAGGGAGGGGCCGAAGAACAGATACGCAGTATTTT
TRBJ2-7 14 - - TRBV27 CASSLDSTYYEQYF TGTGCCAGCAGTTTGGACAGTACCTACTACGAGCAGTACTTC
TRBJ2-7 15 - TRBD1 TRBV12-5 CASGLYPGTGKKQYF TGTGCTAGTGGTTTGTACCCCGGGACAGGAAAAAAGCAGTACTTC
TRBJ1-1 13 - - TRBV5-4 CASMVGQGGGAFF TGTGCCAGCATGGTAGGTCAGGGCGGAGGGGCTTTCTTT
TRBJ1-5 15 - TRBD1 TRBV24-1 CATSDTRQGDQPQHF TGTGCCACCAGTGATACTCGACAGGGGGATCAGCCCCAGCATTTT
TRBJ2-7 16 - TRBD2 TRBV7-3 CASSPSGGLSSYEQYF TGTGCCAGCAGCCCTTCGGGGGGGCTGAGCTCCTACGAGCAGTACTTC
TRBJ2-7 16 - - TRBV6-2/TRBV6-3 CASSHRWGQPDYEQYF TGTGCCAGCAGTCATAGGTGGGGACAACCGGACTACGAGCAGTACTTC
TRBJ1-3 11 - - TRBV30 CAWSTGGTIYF TGTGCCTGGAGTACGGGGGGCACCATATATTTT
TRBJ1-4 14 - - TRBV7-8 CASSFAGNSEKLFF TGTGCCAGCAGCTTCGCCGGGAATTCAGAAAAACTGTTTTTT
TRBJ1-1 15 - TRBD1 TRBV19 CASSITGAPNTEAFF TGTGCCAGTAGTATAACAGGGGCCCCAAACACTGAAGCTTTCTTT
TRBJ1-1 13 - TRBD1 TRBV14 CASSQGQGTEAFF TGTGCCAGCAGCCAAGGACAGGGAACTGAAGCTTTCTTT
TRBJ2-7 14 - - TRBV11-2 CASSLALRQYEQYF TGTGCCAGCAGCTTAGCTTTGAGACAGTACGAGCAGTACTTC
TRBJ2-2 15 - - TRBV11-2 CASSYGGAGTGELFF TGTGCCAGCAGCTATGGGGGGGCGGGCACCGGGGAGCTGTTTTTT
TRBJ1-2 16 - - TRBV4-2 CASSQGRPGSGYGYTF TGTGCCAGCAGCCAAGGTCGTCCGGGGTCGGGGTATGGCTACACCTTC
TRBJ2-4 15 once TRBD2 TRBV27 CASSPQWAGGDIQYF TGTGCCAGCAGTCCGCAATGGGCGGGAGGGGACATTCAGTACTTC
TRBJ1-1 14 - - TRBV5-1 CASSRVNMNTEAFF TGCGCCAGCAGCCGGGTCAACATGAACACTGAAGCTTTCTTT
TRBJ2-7 18 - - TRBV24-1 CATSDYTTGTPYSYEQYF TGTGCCACCAGTGACTATACCACCGGGACACCTTACTCCTACGAGCAGTACTTC
TRBJ1-5 16 - TRBD1 TRBV6-1 CASSEEWDSGHQPQHF TGTGCCAGCAGTGAAGAGTGGGACAGTGGCCATCAGCCCCAGCATTTT
TRBJ2-1 13 - - TRBV19 CASSPGLGGEQFF TGTGCCAGTAGTCCCGGACTAGGGGGTGAGCAGTTCTTC
TRBJ1-1 15 few - TRBV5-1 CASSPRQGSGTEAFF TGCGCCAGCAGCCCACGCCAGGGGTCTGGCACTGAAGCTTTCTTT
TRBJ1-2 13 - TRBD1 TRBV3-1/TRBV3-2 CASSQVRGSGTDF TGTGCCAGCAGCCAAGTCAGGGGGTCCGGGACAGACTTC
TRBJ2-1 15 - TRBD2 TRBV19 CASSIASGRGNEQFF TGTGCCAGTAGTATAGCTAGCGGGAGGGGTAATGAGCAGTTCTTC
TRBJ1-1 16 once TRBD1 TRBV27 CASSSLGQGEGTEAFF TGTGCCAGCAGTTCCCTCGGACAGGGCGAAGGCACTGAAGCTTTCTTT